The sample holds a few counts of the clone carrying this T cell receptor beta chain. Its antigen remains unidentified. The junction had 5 bases not matched to a gene; V was cut back by 1 base and J by 4 bases. CDR3 size: 15 residues. CDR1 is LGHNA, CDR2 YSLEER, per germline. The entry originates in a study of post-analysis software for immune sequencing data. At the level of the study: Relapsing-remitting, secondary progressive and progressive-relapsing courses of multiple sclerosis were included.

General study results and limits: Controls had lower frequencies than patients of roughly five TRBV segments, which included TRBV5-6, TRBV5-1 and TRBV20-1. Those samples that were prepared in the same batch co-clustered strongly by F measure. Multiple sclerosis patients showed significantly lower normalized Chao1 diversity than controls did.

cDNA libraries of TCR beta carried unique molecular identifiers. The authors obtained roughly 550,000 cDNA molecules from around 0.96 to 9.9 million T cells. MiXCR was run by TCRdb on the PCR reads, yielding one entry per CDR3 protein. The sample includes 750,000 to 900,000 distinct CDR3 sequences, more than 45% seen only once; the top ten take around 4.7%. The source of this sequence is a girl between 5 and 17 years old with multiple sclerosis. This chain joins TRBV4-3 and TRBJ1-1, with 8 bases lining up with TRBD1. The specimen sequenced was blood. The CDR3 DNA reads as TGCGCCAGCAGCCAAGGGACAGGGCGAATCACTGAAGCTTTCTTT. This codes for CASSQGTGRITEAFF.